These T cell receptor beta chains were read from a single sample in a study of post-analysis software for immune sequencing data. TCRdb re-called the PCR reads with MiXCR, one entry per CDR3 protein. Here the sample spans about 200,000 distinct CDR3 sequences, 25% to 35% being singletons. What was sequenced was blood. The receptor source for this set is a girl younger than 18 with multiple sclerosis. CDR3s include the opening cysteine and the closing phenylalanine or tryptophan. The D gene is left open where the match is weak. Only part of the rows carry a size: once, few, many, or a class if the clone is expanded.

D gene,V gene,CDR3 length,clone size,J gene,CDR3 protein,CDR3 DNA
TRBD1,TRBV10-3,15,few,TRBJ2-7,CAISAGQERLYEQYF,TGTGCCATCAGCGCAGGACAGGAGCGCCTCTACGAGCAGTACTTC
TRBD1,TRBV11-2,14,NA,TRBJ1-4,CASSGQGAPEKLFF,TGTGCCAGCAGCGGGCAGGGGGCGCCTGAAAAACTGTTTTTT
TRBD1,TRBV5-1,16,NA,TRBJ2-1,CASSSVGGQGLIEQFF,TGCGCCAGCAGCTCGGTGGGGGGACAGGGGTTGATTGAGCAGTTCTTC
NA,TRBV19,13,many,TRBJ2-7,CASSIAREYEQYF,TGTGCCAGTAGTATAGCAAGGGAGTACGAGCAGTACTTC
NA,TRBV7-2,14,few,TRBJ1-2,CASGSRVRSYGYTF,TGTGCCAGCGGATCTCGTGTAAGGAGCTATGGCTACACCTTC
NA,TRBV12-3/TRBV12-4,15,NA,TRBJ2-1,CASRRTGLPGDEQFF,TGTGCCAGCAGACGAACAGGACTCCCTGGGGATGAGCAGTTCTTC
TRBD1,TRBV12-3/TRBV12-4,12,many,TRBJ1-2,CASTTGNYGYTF,TGTGCCAGCACGACAGGGAACTATGGCTACACCTTC
TRBD1,TRBV12-3/TRBV12-4,15,few,TRBJ1-1,CASSGRTGMNTEAFF,TGTGCCAGCAGCGGAAGGACAGGGATGAACACTGAAGCTTTCTTT
TRBD2,TRBV20-1,17,NA,TRBJ2-3,CSAPSLKTSGTTDTRYF,TGCAGTGCTCCCTCCCTGAAGACTAGCGGGACCACAGATACGCGGTATTTT
TRBD1,TRBV28,15,NA,TRBJ2-7,CASSRGDRILYEQYF,TGTGCCAGCAGCCGTGGGGACAGAATCCTTTACGAGCAGTACTTC
NA,TRBV7-2,13,many,TRBJ2-3,CASSFQGSDTQYF,TGTGCCAGCAGCTTTCAGGGGTCAGATACGCAGTATTTT
TRBD2,TRBV12-3/TRBV12-4,15,many,TRBJ2-3,CASRATSGRTDTQYF,TGTGCCAGCAGGGCTACTAGCGGGAGAACAGATACGCAGTATTTT
TRBD1,TRBV2,14,few,TRBJ1-2,CASARDRSYYGYTF,TGTGCCAGTGCACGGGACAGGTCGTACTATGGCTACACCTTC
NA,TRBV20-1,13,few,TRBJ2-7,CSAPKDGAYEQYF,TGCAGTGCCCCCAAGGACGGGGCCTACGAGCAGTACTTC
NA,TRBV20-1,12,NA,TRBJ2-5,CSAGPRAETQHF,TGCAGTGCCGGGCCTAGGGCAGAGACCCAGCACTTC
NA,TRBV12-3/TRBV12-4,13,NA,TRBJ2-5,CASKTPREETQYF,TGTGCCAGCAAGACCCCTCGGGAAGAGACCCAGTACTTC
NA,TRBV5-1,14,many,TRBJ2-7,CASSLETGSYEQYF,TGCGCCAGCAGCTTGGAGACAGGTAGCTACGAGCAGTACTTC
NA,TRBV2,16,NA,TRBJ2-7,CASSSWGVGGRYEQYF,TGTGCCAGCAGTAGTTGGGGCGTAGGGGGACGGTACGAGCAGTACTTC
NA,TRBV29-1,11,many,TRBJ2-1,CSVQRIDEQFF,TGCAGCGTTCAGAGGATCGATGAGCAGTTCTTC
NA,TRBV12-3/TRBV12-4,14,many,TRBJ2-5,CASSSWGGRETQYF,TGTGCCAGCAGTTCTTGGGGGGGCAGGGAGACCCAGTACTTC
TRBD2,TRBV30,15,few,TRBJ2-7,CAWTGTSGRADEQYF,TGTGCCTGGACCGGGACTAGCGGGAGGGCGGACGAGCAGTACTTC
NA,TRBV24-1,15,NA,TRBJ2-5,CATSDSRGATETQYF,TGTGCCACCAGTGATTCCCGGGGGGCGACGGAGACCCAGTACTTC
NA,TRBV5-1,15,many,TRBJ2-1,CASSRAAGAYNEQFF,TGCGCCAGCAGCCGAGCGGCAGGGGCCTACAATGAGCAGTTCTTC
TRBD1,TRBV15,15,NA,TRBJ2-7,CATSGTGATYNEQYF,TGTGCCACCAGCGGGACAGGCGCAACCTACAATGAGCAGTACTTC
TRBD1,TRBV7-9,15,many,TRBJ2-5,CASSVTGTGRKTQYF,TGTGCCAGCAGCGTCACCGGGACAGGGAGGAAGACCCAGTACTTC
NA,TRBV7-9,14,few,TRBJ1-4,CASSQWGTNEKLFF,TGTGCCAGCAGTCAATGGGGGACTAATGAAAAACTGTTTTTT
TRBD1,TRBV4-1,16,NA,TRBJ1-5,CASSHPRDSSDQPQHF,TGCGCCAGCAGCCATCCTCGGGACAGCAGCGATCAGCCCCAGCATTTT
TRBD2,TRBV27,14,many,TRBJ2-7,CASSRGGRIDEQYF,TGTGCCAGCAGCCGGGGGGGGAGGATCGACGAGCAGTACTTC
NA,TRBV28,13,few,TRBJ2-5,CASENPDKTTQYF,TGTGCCAGCGAAAACCCGGACAAGACGACTCAGTACTTC
NA,TRBV6-2/TRBV6-3,12,few,TRBJ1-2,CASRPGPYGYTF,TGTGCCAGCAGACCGGGCCCCTATGGCTACACCTTC
NA,TRBV3-1,13,few,TRBJ1-2,CASSQGGFRGYTF,TGTGCCAGCAGCCAAGGGGGGTTCCGAGGCTACACCTTC
TRBD2,TRBV20-1,15,many,TRBJ2-3,CSARTAGLATDTQYF,TGCAGTGCTAGGACCGCGGGACTAGCGACAGATACGCAGTATTTT
TRBD1,TRBV5-1,13,many,TRBJ1-2,CASSKDRDYGYTF,TGCGCCAGCAGCAAGGACAGGGACTATGGCTACACCTTC
TRBD2,TRBV7-6,16,many,TRBJ2-5,CASSPVLAVNQETQYF,TGTGCCAGCAGCCCCGTACTAGCGGTTAACCAAGAGACCCAGTACTTC
TRBD2,TRBV5-1,15,NA,TRBJ2-1,CASTPGTSANNEQFF,TGCGCCAGCACCCCGGGCACTAGCGCAAACAATGAGCAGTTCTTC
NA,TRBV5-1,12,NA,TRBJ2-3,CASSLGMDTQYF,TGCGCCAGCAGCTTGGGAATGGACACGCAGTATTTT
NA,TRBV5-1,16,NA,TRBJ2-7,CASSLDLDSDYYEQYF,TGCGCCAGCAGCTTGGATCTGGATTCCGACTACTACGAGCAGTACTTC
NA,TRBV12-3/TRBV12-4,13,NA,TRBJ1-5,CASRDSRNQPQHF,TGTGCCAGCAGGGACAGTCGCAATCAGCCCCAGCATTTT
NA,TRBV6-6,11,few,TRBJ2-5,CASGTGETQYF,TGTGCCAGCGGCACCGGGGAGACCCAGTACTTC
TRBD2,TRBV7-6,15,NA,TRBJ2-1,CASSLASGGSYEQFF,TGTGCCAGCAGCTTAGCTAGCGGGGGTTCCTACGAGCAGTTCTTC
NA,TRBV29-1,14,many,TRBJ2-1,CSVGRDSSYNEQFF,TGCAGCGTTGGGCGGGACAGCTCCTACAATGAGCAGTTCTTC